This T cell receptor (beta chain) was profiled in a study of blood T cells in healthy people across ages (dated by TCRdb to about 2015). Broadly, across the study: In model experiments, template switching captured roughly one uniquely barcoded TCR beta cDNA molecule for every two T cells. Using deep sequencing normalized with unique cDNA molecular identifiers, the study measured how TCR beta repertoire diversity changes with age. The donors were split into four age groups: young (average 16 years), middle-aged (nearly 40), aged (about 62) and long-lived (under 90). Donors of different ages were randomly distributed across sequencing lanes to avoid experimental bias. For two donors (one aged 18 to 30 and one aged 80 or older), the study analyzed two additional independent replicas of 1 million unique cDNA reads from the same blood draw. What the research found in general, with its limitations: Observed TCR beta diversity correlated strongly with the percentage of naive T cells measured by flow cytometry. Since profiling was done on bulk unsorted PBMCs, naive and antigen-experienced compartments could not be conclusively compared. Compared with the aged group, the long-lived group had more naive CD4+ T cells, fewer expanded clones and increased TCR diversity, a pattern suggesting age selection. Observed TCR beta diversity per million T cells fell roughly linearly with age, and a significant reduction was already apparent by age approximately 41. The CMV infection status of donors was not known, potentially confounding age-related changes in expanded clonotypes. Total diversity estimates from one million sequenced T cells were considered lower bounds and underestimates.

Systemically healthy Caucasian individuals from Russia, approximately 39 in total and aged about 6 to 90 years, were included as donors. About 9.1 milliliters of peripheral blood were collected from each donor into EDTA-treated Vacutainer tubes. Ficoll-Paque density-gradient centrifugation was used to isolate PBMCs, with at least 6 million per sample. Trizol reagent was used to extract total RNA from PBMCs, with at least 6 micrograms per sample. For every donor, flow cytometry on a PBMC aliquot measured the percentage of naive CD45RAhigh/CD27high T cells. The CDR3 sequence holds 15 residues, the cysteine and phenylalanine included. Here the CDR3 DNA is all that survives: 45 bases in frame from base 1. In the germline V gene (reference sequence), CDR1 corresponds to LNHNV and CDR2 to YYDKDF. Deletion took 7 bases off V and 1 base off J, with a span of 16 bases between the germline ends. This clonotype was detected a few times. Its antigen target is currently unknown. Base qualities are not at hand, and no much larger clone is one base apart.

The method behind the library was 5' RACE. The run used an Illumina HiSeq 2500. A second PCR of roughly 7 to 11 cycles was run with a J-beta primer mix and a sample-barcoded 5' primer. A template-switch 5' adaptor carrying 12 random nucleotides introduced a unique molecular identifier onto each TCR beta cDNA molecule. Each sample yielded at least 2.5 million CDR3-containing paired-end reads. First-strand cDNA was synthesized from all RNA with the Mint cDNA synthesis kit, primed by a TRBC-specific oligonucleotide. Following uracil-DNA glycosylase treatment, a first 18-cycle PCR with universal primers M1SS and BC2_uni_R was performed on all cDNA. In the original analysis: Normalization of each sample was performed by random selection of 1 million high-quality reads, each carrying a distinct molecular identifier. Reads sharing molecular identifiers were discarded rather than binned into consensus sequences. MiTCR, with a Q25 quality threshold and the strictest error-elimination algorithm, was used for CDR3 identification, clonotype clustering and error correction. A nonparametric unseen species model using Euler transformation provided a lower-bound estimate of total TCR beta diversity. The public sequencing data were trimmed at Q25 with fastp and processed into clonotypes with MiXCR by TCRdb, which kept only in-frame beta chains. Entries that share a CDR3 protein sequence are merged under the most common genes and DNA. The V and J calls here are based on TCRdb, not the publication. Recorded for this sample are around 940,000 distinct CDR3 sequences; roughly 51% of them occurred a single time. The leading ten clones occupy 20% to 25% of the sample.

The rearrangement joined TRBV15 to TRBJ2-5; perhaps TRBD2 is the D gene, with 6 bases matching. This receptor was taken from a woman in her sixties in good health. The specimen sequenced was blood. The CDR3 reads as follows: CATTQGGESQETQYF. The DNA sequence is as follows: TGTGCCACCACCCAAGGAGGGGAGAGCCAAGAGACCCAGTACTTC. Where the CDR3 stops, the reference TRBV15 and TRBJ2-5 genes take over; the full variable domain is DAMVIQNPRYQVTQFGKPVTLSCSQTLNHNVMYWYQQKSSQAPKLLFHYYDKDFNNEADTPDNFQSRRPNTSFCFLDIRSPGLGDTAMYLCATTQGGESQETQYFGPGTRLLVL.